This paragraph reports one T cell receptor (beta chain). Trimming took off 3 bases at V and 0 bases at J, with 9 bases between the two ends. Per the germline V gene, CDR1 is LNHDA and CDR2 is SQIVND (reference sequence). This CDR3 spans 15 amino acids. The entry originates in a study of T cell responses to AZD1222 COVID-19 vaccine. Profiling relied on immunoSEQ multiplex PCR, and the TCRdb table lists in-frame clones only, not all of them. The table shows roughly 75,000 clones, with 84% occurring only once. The V and J genes are TRBV19 and TRBJ1-3; D is ambiguous. Sequencing was performed on peripheral blood, taken on day 0 of AZD1222 vaccination. The TCR sequence derives from an adult in good health. The CDR3 protein is CASSMKRTSGNTIYF. Written as DNA, the CDR3 is TGTGCCAGTAGTATGAAAAGGACCTCTGGAAACACCATATATTTT.